This T cell receptor (beta chain) is drawn from a study of T cell changes during pregnancy in multiple sclerosis. Trimming took off 5 bases at V and 2 bases at J, with 13 bases between the two ends. The CDR3 spans 14 residues. Germline V gene sequence: CDR1 SGHDT, CDR2 YYEEEE. Sequenced by immunoSEQ multiplex PCR; TCRdb stores in-frame clones only, minus some. The sample lists tens of thousands of clones; over 85% were seen once. The clonotype comes from a female donor with multiple sclerosis, enrolled in a pregnancy study. V and J are TRBV5-6 and TRBJ2-5; D may be TRBD1 (7 bases). The sample consisted of peripheral blood, taken in the second trimester of pregnancy. CDR3 protein: CASSSGGRQETQYF. The CDR3 DNA sequence: TGTGCCAGCAGTTCAGGGGGGAGACAAGAGACCCAGTACTTC.